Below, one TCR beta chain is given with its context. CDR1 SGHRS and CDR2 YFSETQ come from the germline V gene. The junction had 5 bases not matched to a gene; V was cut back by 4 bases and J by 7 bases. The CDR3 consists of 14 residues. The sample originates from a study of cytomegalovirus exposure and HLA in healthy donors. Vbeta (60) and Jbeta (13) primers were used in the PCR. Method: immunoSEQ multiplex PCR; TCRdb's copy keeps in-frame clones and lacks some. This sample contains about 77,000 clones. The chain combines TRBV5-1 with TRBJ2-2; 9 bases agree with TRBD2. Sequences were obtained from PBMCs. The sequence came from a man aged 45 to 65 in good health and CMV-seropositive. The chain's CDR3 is CASSAGGPIGELFF. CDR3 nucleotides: TGCGCCAGCAGCGCGGGAGGGCCGATCGGGGAGCTGTTTTTT.